Presented here are 2 T cell receptor beta chains from one specimen sequenced in a study of shared clonotypes between healthy human individuals. Produced via immunoSEQ multiplex PCR; TCRdb's table is partial and in-frame only. The profile shows 730,000 or so clones, approximately 79% of them singletons. The sequencing input was memory CD4+ T cells sorted from blood. The subset was: CD45RA-negative fraction. The receptor source for this set is a woman aged 25 to 39 in good health.

The rearrangement uses TRBV5-1 and TRBJ2-1; 10 positions agree with TRBD2. The length of the CDR3 is 15 residues. The V and J ends lost 5 bases and 7 bases, in that order; junction bases with no gene match: 9. Germline CDR1 and CDR2: SGHRS and YFSETQ. The CDR3: CASRLASGSANEQFF. The CDR3 nucleotides read TGCGCCAGCAGGCTGGCTAGCGGGAGTGCGAATGAGCAGTTCTTC.

There are many counts of this clone. The rearrangement links TRBV6-1 to TRBJ1-5, with 8 nucleotides matching TRBD1. Germline assignment: CDR1 MNHNS and CDR2 SASEGT. After removal of 10 bases from V and 7 bases from J, the junction contained 9 bases not matched to a gene. The CDR3 runs to 13 residues. CDR3 in amino acids: CATQPGGWQPQHF. CDR3 bases: TGTGCCACTCAACCAGGGGGCTGGCAGCCCCAGCATTTT.